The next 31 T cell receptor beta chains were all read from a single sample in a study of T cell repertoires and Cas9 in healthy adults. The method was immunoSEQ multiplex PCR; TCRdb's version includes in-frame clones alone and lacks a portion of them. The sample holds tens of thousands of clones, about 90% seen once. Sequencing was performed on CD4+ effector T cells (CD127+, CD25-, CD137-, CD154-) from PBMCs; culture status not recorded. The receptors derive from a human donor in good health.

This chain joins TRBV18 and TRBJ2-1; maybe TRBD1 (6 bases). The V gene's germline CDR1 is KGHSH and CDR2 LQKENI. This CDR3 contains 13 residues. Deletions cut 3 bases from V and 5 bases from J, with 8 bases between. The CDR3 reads CASSPHRDNEQFF. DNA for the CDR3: TGTGCCAGCTCACCGCACAGGGACAATGAGCAGTTCTTC.

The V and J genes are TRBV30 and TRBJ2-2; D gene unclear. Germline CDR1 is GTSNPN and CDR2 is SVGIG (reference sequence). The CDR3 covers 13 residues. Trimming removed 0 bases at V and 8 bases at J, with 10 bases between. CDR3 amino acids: CAWSVYSTGELFF. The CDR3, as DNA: TGTGCCTGGAGTGTATATAGCACGGGGGAGCTGTTTTTT.

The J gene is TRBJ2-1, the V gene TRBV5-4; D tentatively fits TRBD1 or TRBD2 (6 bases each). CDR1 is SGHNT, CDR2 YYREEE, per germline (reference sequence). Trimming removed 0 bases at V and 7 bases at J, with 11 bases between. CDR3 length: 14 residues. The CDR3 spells CASSLGGAYNEQFF. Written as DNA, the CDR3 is TGTGCCAGCAGCTTGGGGGGGGCGTATAATGAGCAGTTCTTC.

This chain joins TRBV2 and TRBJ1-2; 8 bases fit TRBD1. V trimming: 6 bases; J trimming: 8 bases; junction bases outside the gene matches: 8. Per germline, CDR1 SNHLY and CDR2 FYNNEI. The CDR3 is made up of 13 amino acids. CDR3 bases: TGTGCCAGCAGAAGGACAGGGAATTCAGGCTACACCTTC. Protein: CASRRTGNSGYTF.

The CDR3 bases are TGCGCCAGCAGCCAACATACCGGGACAGGGGAAATGGGGGCTTTCTTT. Its protein is CASSQHTGTGEMGAFF. The V call is TRBV4-3, the J call TRBJ1-1; 10 nucleotides agree with TRBD1. The CDR3 extends over 16 amino acids. The germline CDR1 and CDR2 sequences are LGHNA and YSLEER. With 2 bases clipped from V and 11 bases from J, the junction kept 14 bases outside the gene matches.

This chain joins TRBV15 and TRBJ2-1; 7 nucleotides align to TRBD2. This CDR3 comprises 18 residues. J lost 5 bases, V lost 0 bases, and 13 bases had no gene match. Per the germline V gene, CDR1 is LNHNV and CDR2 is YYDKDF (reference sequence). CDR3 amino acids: CATSREGDGRIFHNEQFF. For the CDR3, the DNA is TGTGCCACCAGCAGAGAAGGCGACGGGAGGATATTCCACAATGAGCAGTTCTTC.

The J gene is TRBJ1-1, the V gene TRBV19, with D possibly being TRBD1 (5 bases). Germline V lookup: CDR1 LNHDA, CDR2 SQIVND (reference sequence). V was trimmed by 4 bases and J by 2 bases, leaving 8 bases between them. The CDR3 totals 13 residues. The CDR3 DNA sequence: TGTGCCAGTAGTAGTGGGGCCAACACTGAAGCTTTCTTT. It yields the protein CASSSGANTEAFF.

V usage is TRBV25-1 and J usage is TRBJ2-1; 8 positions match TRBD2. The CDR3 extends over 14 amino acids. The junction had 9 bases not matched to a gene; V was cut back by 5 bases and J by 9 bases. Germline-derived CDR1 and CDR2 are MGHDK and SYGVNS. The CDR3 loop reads CASSSGTRIFEQFF. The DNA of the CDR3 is TGTGCCAGCAGTTCTGGGACTAGGATCTTTGAGCAGTTCTTC. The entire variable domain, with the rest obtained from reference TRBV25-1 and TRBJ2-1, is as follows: EADIYQTPRYLVIGTGKKITLECSQTMGHDKMYWYQQDPGMELHLIHYSYGVNSTEKGDLSSESTVSRIRTEHFPLTLESARPSHTSQYLCASSSGTRIFEQFFGPGTRLTVL.

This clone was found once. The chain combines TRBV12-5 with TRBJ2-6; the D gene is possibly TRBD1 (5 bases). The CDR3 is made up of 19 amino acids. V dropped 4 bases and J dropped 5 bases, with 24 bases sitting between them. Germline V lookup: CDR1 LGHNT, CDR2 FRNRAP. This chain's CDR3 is CASGCMNLQDKSRANVLTF. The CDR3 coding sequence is TGTGCTAGTGGTTGCATGAATTTGCAGGACAAAAGTCGGGCCAACGTCCTGACTTTC.

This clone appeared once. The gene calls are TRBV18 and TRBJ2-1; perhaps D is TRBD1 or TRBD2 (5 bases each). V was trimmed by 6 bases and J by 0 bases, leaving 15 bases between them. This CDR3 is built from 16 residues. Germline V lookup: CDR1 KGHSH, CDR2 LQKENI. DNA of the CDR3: TGTGCCAGCTCGCCTGTGGGGACCCGCTCCTACAATGAGCAGTTCTTC. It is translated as CASSPVGTRSYNEQFF.

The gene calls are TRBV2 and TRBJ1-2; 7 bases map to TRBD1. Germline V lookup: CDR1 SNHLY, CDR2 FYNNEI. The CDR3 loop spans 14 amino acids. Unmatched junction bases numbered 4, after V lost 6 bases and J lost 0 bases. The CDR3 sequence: CASSGQVANYGYTF. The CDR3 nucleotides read TGTGCCAGCAGCGGACAGGTAGCTAACTATGGCTACACCTTC.

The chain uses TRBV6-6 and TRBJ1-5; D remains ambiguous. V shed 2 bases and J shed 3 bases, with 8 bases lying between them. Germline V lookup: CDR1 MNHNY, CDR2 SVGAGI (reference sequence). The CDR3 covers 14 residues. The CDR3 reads CASSYRLYNQPQHF. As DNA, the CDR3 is TGTGCCAGCAGTTACCGGTTATACAATCAGCCCCAGCATTTT.

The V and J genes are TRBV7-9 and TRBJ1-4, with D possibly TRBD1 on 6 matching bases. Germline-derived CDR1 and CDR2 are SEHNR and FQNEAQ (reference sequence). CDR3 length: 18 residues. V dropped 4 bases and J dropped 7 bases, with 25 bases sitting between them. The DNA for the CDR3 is TGTGCCAGCAGCTCGGGGAGGGGGGGCCCCCCACTAAGTGAAAAACTGTTTTTT. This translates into CASSSGRGGPPLSEKLFF.

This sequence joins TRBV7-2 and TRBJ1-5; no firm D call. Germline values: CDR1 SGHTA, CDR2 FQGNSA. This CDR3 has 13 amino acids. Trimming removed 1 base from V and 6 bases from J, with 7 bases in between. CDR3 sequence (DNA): TGTGCCAGCAGCTTAGGGGGTTTTCAGCCCCAGCATTTT. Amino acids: CASSLGGFQPQHF.

The chain's CDR3 is CASSETGGGQPQHF. In nucleotides, the CDR3 is TGTGCCAGCAGTGAGACAGGGGGGGGACAGCCCCAGCATTTT. The chain links TRBV6-4 to TRBJ1-5; 9 bases are shared with TRBD1. The V gene's germline CDR1 is MRHNA and CDR2 SNTAGT. The CDR3 is 14 amino acids. Losses at the gene ends were 3 bases for V and 7 bases for J; bases not matched to a gene: 4.

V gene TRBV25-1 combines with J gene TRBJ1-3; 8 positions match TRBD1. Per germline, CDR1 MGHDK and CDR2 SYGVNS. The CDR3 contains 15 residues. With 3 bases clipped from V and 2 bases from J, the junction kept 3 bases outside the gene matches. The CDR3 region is CASSDQTGAGNTIYF. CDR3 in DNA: TGTGCCAGCAGTGATCAGACAGGGGCTGGAAACACCATATATTTT. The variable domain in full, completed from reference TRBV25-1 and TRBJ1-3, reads EADIYQTPRYLVIGTGKKITLECSQTMGHDKMYWYQQDPGMELHLIHYSYGVNSTEKGDLSSESTVSRIRTEHFPLTLESARPSHTSQYLCASSDQTGAGNTIYFGEGSWLTVV.

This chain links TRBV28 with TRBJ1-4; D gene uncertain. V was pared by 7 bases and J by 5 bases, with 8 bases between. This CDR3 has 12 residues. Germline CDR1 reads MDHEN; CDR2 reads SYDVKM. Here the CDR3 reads CASTGRNEKLFF. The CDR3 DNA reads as TGTGCCAGCACCGGCAGAAATGAAAAACTGTTTTTT.

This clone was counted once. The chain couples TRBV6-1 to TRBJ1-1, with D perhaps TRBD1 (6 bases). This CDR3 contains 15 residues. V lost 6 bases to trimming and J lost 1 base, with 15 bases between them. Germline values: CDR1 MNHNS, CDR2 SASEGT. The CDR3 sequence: CASRREGGGNTEAFF. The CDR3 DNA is TGTGCCAGCAGGAGAGAAGGGGGAGGGAACACTGAAGCTTTCTTT.

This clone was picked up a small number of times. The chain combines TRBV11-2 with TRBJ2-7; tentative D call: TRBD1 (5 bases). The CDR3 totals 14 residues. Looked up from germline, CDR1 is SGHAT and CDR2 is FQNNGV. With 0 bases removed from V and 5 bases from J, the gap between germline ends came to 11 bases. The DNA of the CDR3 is TGTGCCAGCAGCTTAGATAGGGGTTCCGACGAGCAGTACGTC. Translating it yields CASSLDRGSDEQYV.

CDR3 protein: CASSYGRGPTGELFF. DNA of the CDR3: TGTGCCAGCAGTTACGGCAGGGGGCCTACCGGGGAGCTGTTTTTT. The J gene is TRBJ2-2, the V gene TRBV6-6; TRBD1 agrees at 8 bases. The CDR3 sequence is 15 residues long. V trimming: 2 bases; J trimming: 5 bases; junction bases outside the gene matches: 4. Germline V CDR1 and CDR2: MNHNY, SVGAGI (reference sequence).

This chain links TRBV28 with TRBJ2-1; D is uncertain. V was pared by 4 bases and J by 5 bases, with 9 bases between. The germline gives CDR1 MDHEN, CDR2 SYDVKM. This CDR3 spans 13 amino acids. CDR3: CASSSPPHNEQFF. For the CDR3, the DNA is TGTGCCAGCAGTTCCCCCCCCCACAATGAGCAGTTCTTC.

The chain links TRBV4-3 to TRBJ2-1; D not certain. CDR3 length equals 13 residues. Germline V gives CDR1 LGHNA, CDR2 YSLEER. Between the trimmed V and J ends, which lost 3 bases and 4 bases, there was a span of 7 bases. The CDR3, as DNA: TGCGCCAGCAGCCAGGGGATGTACAATGAGCAGTTCTTC. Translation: CASSQGMYNEQFF.

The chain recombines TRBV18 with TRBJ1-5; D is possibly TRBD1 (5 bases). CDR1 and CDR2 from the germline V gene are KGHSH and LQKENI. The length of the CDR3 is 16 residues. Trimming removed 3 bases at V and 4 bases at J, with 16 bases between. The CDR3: CASSPAGRRGNQPQHF. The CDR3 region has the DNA TGTGCCAGCTCACCGGCAGGAAGAAGGGGTAATCAGCCCCAGCATTTT.

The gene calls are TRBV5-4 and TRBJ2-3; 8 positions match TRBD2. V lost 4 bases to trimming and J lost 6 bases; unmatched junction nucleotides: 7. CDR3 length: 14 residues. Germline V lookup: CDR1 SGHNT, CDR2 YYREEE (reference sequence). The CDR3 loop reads CASSAREGRDTQYF. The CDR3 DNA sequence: TGTGCCAGCAGCGCTCGGGAGGGCCGGGATACGCAGTATTTT. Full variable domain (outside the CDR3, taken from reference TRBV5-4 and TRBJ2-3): ETGVTQSPTHLIKTRGQQVTLRCSSQSGHNTVSWYQQALGQGPQFIFQYYREEENGRGNFPPRFSGLQFPNYSSELNVNALELDDSALYLCASSAREGRDTQYFGPGTRLTVL.

CDR3 sequence: CASSFASITDTQYF. The DNA of the CDR3 is TGTGCCAGCAGCTTTGCTAGCATCACAGATACGCAGTATTTT. This chain uses TRBV7-2 with TRBJ2-3, with D perhaps TRBD2 (5 bases). With 3 bases removed from V and 2 bases from J, the gap between germline ends came to 9 bases. Germline V CDR1 and CDR2: SGHTA, FQGNSA. The CDR3 runs to 14 residues.

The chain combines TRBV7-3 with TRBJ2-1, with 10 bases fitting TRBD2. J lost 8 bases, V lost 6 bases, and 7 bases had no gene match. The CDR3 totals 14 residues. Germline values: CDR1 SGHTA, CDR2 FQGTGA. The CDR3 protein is CASRLAGGGDEQFF. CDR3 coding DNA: TGTGCCAGCAGATTAGCGGGAGGCGGCGATGAGCAGTTCTTC.

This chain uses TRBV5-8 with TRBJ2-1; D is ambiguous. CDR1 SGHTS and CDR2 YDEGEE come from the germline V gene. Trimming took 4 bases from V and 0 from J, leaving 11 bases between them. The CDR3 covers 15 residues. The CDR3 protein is CASSQDPFSYNEQFF. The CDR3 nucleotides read TGTGCCAGCAGCCAAGATCCGTTCTCCTACAATGAGCAGTTCTTC.

CDR3 bases: TGCGCCAGCAGCGACCCGGGACAGGGGGCAGATACGCAGTATTTT. Its translation: CASSDPGQGADTQYF. This chain uses TRBV5-1 with TRBJ2-3, with 11 bases identical to TRBD1. V lost 4 bases to trimming and J lost 4 bases; unmatched junction nucleotides: 5. Germline lookup yields CDR1 SGHRS and CDR2 YFSETQ. The CDR3 runs 15 residues.

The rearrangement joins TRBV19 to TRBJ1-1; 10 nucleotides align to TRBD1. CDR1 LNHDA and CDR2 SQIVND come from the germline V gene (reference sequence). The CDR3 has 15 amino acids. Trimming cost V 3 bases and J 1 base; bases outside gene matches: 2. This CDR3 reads CASSMWTGGNTEAFF. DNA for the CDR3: TGTGCCAGTAGTATGTGGACAGGGGGGAACACTGAAGCTTTCTTT.

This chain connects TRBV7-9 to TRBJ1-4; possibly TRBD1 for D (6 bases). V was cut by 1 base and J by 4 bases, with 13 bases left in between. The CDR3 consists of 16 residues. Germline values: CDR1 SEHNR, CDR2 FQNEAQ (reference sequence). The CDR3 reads CASSLGEWTVNEKLFF. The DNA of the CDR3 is TGTGCCAGCAGCTTAGGGGAGTGGACAGTTAATGAAAAACTGTTTTTT.

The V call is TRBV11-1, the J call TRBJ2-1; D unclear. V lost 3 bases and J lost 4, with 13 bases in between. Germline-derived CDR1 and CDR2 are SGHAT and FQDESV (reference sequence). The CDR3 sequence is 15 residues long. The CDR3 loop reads CASSFESSTYNEQFF. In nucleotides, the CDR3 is TGTGCCAGCAGCTTTGAATCGAGTACGTACAATGAGCAGTTCTTC. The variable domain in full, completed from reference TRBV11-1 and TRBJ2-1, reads EAEVAQSPRYKITEKSQAVAFWCDPISGHATLYWYRQILGQGPELLVQFQDESVVDDSQLPKDRFSAERLKGVDSTLKIQPAELGDSAMYLCASSFESSTYNEQFFGPGTRLTVL.